Presented here are 24 T cell receptor beta chains from one specimen sequenced in a study of Tregs in tolerant kidney transplant recipients. Method: immunoSEQ multiplex PCR; TCRdb's copy keeps in-frame clones and lacks some. The sample includes over 45,000 clones. The sample consisted of CD4+ T cells from blood, taken before the transplant. These receptors all stem from a human donor who received a combined kidney and bone marrow transplant.

Points on this clone: The read ends 3 residues early relative to the CDR3; the germline J gene fills the gap. This chain uses TRBV29-1 with TRBJ1-1, with D perhaps matching TRBD1 (5 bases). V was cut by 6 bases and J by 5 bases, with 13 bases left in between. Per the germline V gene, CDR1 is SQVTM and CDR2 is ANQGSEA. The CDR3 has 12 amino acids. The CDR3 reads CSVLRGWTEAFF. The part of the CDR3 DNA that was read is TGCAGCGTACTCCGGGGGTGGACTGAA.

As concerns this clone: The read ends 3 residues early relative to the CDR3; the germline J gene fills the gap. The rearrangement links TRBV5-1 to TRBJ2-7, with D perhaps matching TRBD1 (6 bases). The CDR3 has 14 amino acids. CDR1 and CDR2 from the germline V gene are SGHRS and YFSETQ. V lost 4 bases and J 4 bases, leaving 15 bases between the germline ends. Partial CDR3 DNA: TGCGCCAGCAGCCCTCAACAGGGTATTTACGAG. This gives the protein CASSPQQGIYE. In full, the CDR3 reads CASSPQQGIYEQYF.

Details on this clone: The read is 3 residues too short to cover the CDR3 end, so that end is filled in from the germline J gene. This chain connects TRBV7-9 to TRBJ1-2; possible D gene TRBD1, 5 bases. V lost 5 bases and J lost 3, with 10 bases in between. This CDR3 spans 13 amino acids. CDR1 is SEHNR and CDR2 is FQNEAQ in the germline V gene (reference sequence). Here the CDR3 reads CASSPGRDYGYTF. CDR3 bases read: TGTGCCAGCAGCCCAGGGAGGGACTATGGC.

Of note for this clone: The CDR3 extends 3 residues past the end of the read, so its final part is completed from the germline J gene. The chain employs TRBV30 and TRBJ2-7, with 9 positions matching TRBD1. Trimming cost V 1 base and J 4 bases; bases outside gene matches: 5. Germline CDR1 GTSNPN, CDR2 SVGIG (reference sequence). The CDR3 loop spans 14 amino acids. The CDR3 spells CAWSAGTGQYEQYF. The covered CDR3 bases are TGTGCCTGGAGTGCCGGGACAGGGCAGTACGAG.

Remarks on this clone: Sequencing ends 3 residues short of the CDR3 end; the germline J gene provides the rest. The chain employs TRBV19 and TRBJ2-1, with D perhaps TRBD1 (5 bases). Germline CDR1 is LNHDA and CDR2 is SQIVND (reference sequence). The CDR3 loop spans 13 amino acids. The V end lost 6 bases, the J end lost 5 bases, and 11 bases lay between the germline ends. The CDR3 is CASSRQKDNEQFF. CDR3 DNA, as far as it was read: TGTGCCAGTAGCCGACAGAAAGACAATGAG.

Comment on this clone: The read finishes 3 residues shy of the CDR3 end, and the germline J gene is used to complete it. The gene calls are TRBV11-2 and TRBJ2-3, with D maybe TRBD2 (5 bases). The CDR3 is 15 residues long. Deletions cut 6 bases from V and 2 bases from J, with 15 bases between. Germline-derived CDR1 and CDR2 are SGHAT and FQNNGV. The CDR3 DNA, read in part, is TGTGCCAGCAGAAAAGAGGGTCGTGACACAGATACG. It encodes CASRKEGRDTDT. The complete CDR3 sequence is CASRKEGRDTDTQYF.

For this clone: The CDR3 extends 3 residues past the end of the read, so its final part is completed from the germline J gene. This rearrangement joins TRBV19 to TRBJ1-2; D call uncertain. The CDR3 has 14 amino acids. Trimming stripped 6 bases from V and 4 bases from J, with 15 bases between. In germline, CDR1 is LNHDA, CDR2 SQIVND (reference sequence). The CDR3 region is CASSPGEAFYGYTF. CDR3 bases read: TGTGCCAGTAGCCCCGGGGAGGCTTTCTATGGC.

Concerning this clone itself: Sequencing ends 3 residues short of the CDR3 end; the germline J gene provides the rest. The rearrangement links TRBV5-1 to TRBJ2-5; tentatively, D is TRBD2 (5 bases). The CDR3 length is 15 residues. V was cut by 0 bases and J by 5 bases, with 14 bases left in between. Germline lookup yields CDR1 SGHRS and CDR2 YFSETQ. The sequenced part of the CDR3 DNA is TGCGCCAGCAGCTTGGCGGTCACCACGGGGGAGACC. This codes for CASSLAVTTGET. The full CDR3 is CASSLAVTTGETQYF.

Concerning this clone: The CDR3 extends 3 residues past the end of the read, so its final part is completed from the germline J gene. The J gene is TRBJ1-2, the V gene TRBV18; D gene uncertain. Germline values: CDR1 KGHSH, CDR2 LQKENI. The CDR3 covers 12 residues. Trimming took 5 bases from V and 4 from J, leaving 8 bases between them. The sequenced part of the CDR3 DNA is TGTGCCAGCTCAGCAGGTCTCTATGGC. It translates to CASSAGLYG. The whole CDR3 is CASSAGLYGYTF.

About this clone: Coverage ceases 3 residues before the CDR3 finishes, and the germline J gene fills in the end. This rearrangement joins TRBV2 to TRBJ2-3; D is possibly TRBD1 (5 bases). V shed 2 bases and J shed 2 bases, with 14 bases lying between them. This CDR3 region has 16 residues. Germline V gene data show CDR1 as SNHLY and CDR2 as FYNNEI. The CDR3 DNA, read in part, is TGTGCCAGCAGTGAAACGAAGGGGTTCTCCACAGATACG. This encodes CASSETKGFSTDT. The full CDR3 reads CASSETKGFSTDTQYF.

Worth noting for this clone: The sequence runs out 3 residues before the end of the CDR3; the remainder is reconstructed from the germline J gene. The J gene is TRBJ1-6, the V gene TRBV7-6, with D uncertain. Germline-derived CDR1 and CDR2 are SGHVS and FNYEAQ. This CDR3 contains 14 residues. Trimming removed 6 bases at V and 5 bases at J, with 11 bases between. CDR3 bases read: TGTGCCAGCAGGAAACTGATGGATAATTCACCC. The encoded protein is CASRKLMDNSP. The CDR3 in its entirety is CASRKLMDNSPLHF. Filled out from reference TRBV7-6 and TRBJ1-6, the complete variable domain reads GAGVSQSPRYKVTKRGQDVALRCDPISGHVSLYWYRQALGQGPEFLTYFNYEAQQDKSGLPNDRFSAERPEGSISTLTIQRTEQRDSAMYRCASRKLMDNSPLHFGNGTRLTVT.

The CDR3 loop is CSARFLTGYSNQPQHF. The DNA read from the CDR3 is TGCAGTGCTAGATTTTTGACAGGGTATAGCAATCAGCCC. The chain has TRBV20-1 and TRBJ1-5; 7 nucleotides agree with TRBD1. The missing CDR3 end, 3 residues past where the read stops, is filled in from the germline J gene. The trim removed 2 bases at V and 0 bases at J, leaving 7 bases unmatched. CDR1 is DFQATT, CDR2 SNEGSKA, per germline (reference sequence). The CDR3 consists of 16 residues.

Notes on this clone: The observed sequence ends 3 residues before the CDR3 terminus, with the missing tail filled in from the germline J gene. The genes are TRBV20-1 and TRBJ1-2, with D possibly TRBD1 on 5 matching bases. The CDR3 runs 13 residues. Per germline, CDR1 DFQATT and CDR2 SNEGSKA (reference sequence). CDR3 DNA (partial): TGCAGTACAGCCGAGGGGAATATTAGGGGC. Its protein is CSTAEGNIRG. The complete CDR3 sequence is CSTAEGNIRGYTF.

With respect to this clone: The read stops 3 residues short of the end of the CDR3; the missing end is completed from the germline J gene. The rearrangement uses TRBV29-1 and TRBJ1-1; no definite D call. Germline V gene sequence: CDR1 SQVTM, CDR2 ANQGSEA. The CDR3 is 13 amino acids. V shed 6 bases and J shed 3 bases, with 14 bases lying between them. The sequenced CDR3 bases are TGCAGCGTAGCTACACAAGGGTACACTGAA. Translating it yields CSVATQGYTE. The full CDR3 reads CSVATQGYTEAFF.

Of note for this clone: The DNA ends 3 residues before the CDR3 does, and the rest of the CDR3 is filled in from the germline J gene. The V gene is TRBV19, the J gene TRBJ2-1; 13 nucleotides align to TRBD2. V trimming: 4 bases; J trimming: 8 bases; junction bases outside the gene matches: 5. Germline values: CDR1 LNHDA, CDR2 SQIVND (reference sequence). This CDR3 has 15 residues. The CDR3 bases that were read are TGTGCCAGTAGTAAAGGACTAGCGGGAGTCTATGAG. This codes for CASSKGLAGVYE. The CDR3, in full, reads CASSKGLAGVYEQFF.

The DNA read from the CDR3 is TGCAGTGCGGTCTTACGGGAGACC. This encodes CSAVLRET. The CDR3 in its entirety is CSAVLRETQYF. The rearrangement links TRBV20-1 to TRBJ2-5; no clear D. The missing CDR3 end, 3 residues past where the read stops, is filled in from the germline J gene. The germline V gene encodes CDR1 DFQATT and CDR2 SNEGSKA (reference sequence). The CDR3 has 11 residues. V was cut by 6 bases and J by 5 bases, with 10 bases left in between.

Regarding this clone: The read terminates 3 residues ahead of where the CDR3 ends, so the germline J gene completes it. V and J are TRBV7-2 and TRBJ2-7, with 9 bases fitting TRBD1. Germline V lookup: CDR1 SGHTA, CDR2 FQGNSA. Germline trimming cut 5 bases from V and 3 bases from J; bases unmatched to any gene: 8. The CDR3 spans 15 residues. The chain's CDR3 is CASSAPGQGLYEQYF. The DNA read from the CDR3 is TGTGCCAGCAGCGCACCGGGACAGGGTCTCTACGAG.

Concerning this clone: Read coverage stops 3 residues before the CDR3 terminus; the germline J gene supplies the remainder. The V gene is TRBV18, the J gene TRBJ2-1; TRBD1 agrees at 8 bases. V trimming: 6 bases; J trimming: 4 bases; junction bases outside the gene matches: 17. Germline CDR1 reads KGHSH; CDR2 reads LQKENI. This CDR3 is 18 amino acids long. The CDR3 DNA, read in part, is TGTGCCAGCTCCCCCTACCAAGGGGGTGGACAGGGATACAATGAG. Its protein product is CASSPYQGGGQGYNE. The complete CDR3 sequence is CASSPYQGGGQGYNEQFF.

A note on this clone: The DNA ends 3 residues before the CDR3 does, and the rest of the CDR3 is filled in from the germline J gene. J is TRBJ2-7 and V is TRBV14; TRBD1 is a possible D gene (6 bases). Germline V gene data show CDR1 as SGHDN and CDR2 as FVKESK. With 4 bases removed from V and 2 bases from J, the gap between germline ends came to 18 bases. The CDR3 has 16 amino acids. CDR3: CASSRISPRGTYEQYF. Partial CDR3 DNA: TGTGCCAGCAGCCGAATAAGCCCCAGGGGTACCTACGAG.

To note about this clone: The read ends 3 residues before the CDR3 terminus; that terminus is restored from the germline J gene. This rearrangement joins TRBV20-1 to TRBJ2-7; perhaps TRBD1 as D (6 bases). Trimming pared 6 bases from V and 2 bases from J, leaving 11 bases between. This CDR3 has 12 residues. Germline CDR1 is DFQATT and CDR2 is SNEGSKA (reference sequence). The sequenced part of the CDR3 DNA is TGCAGTGCGAAGGACAGCACCTACGAG. Its protein product is CSAKDSTYE. The CDR3 as a whole reads CSAKDSTYEQYF.

About this clone itself: Read data end 3 residues before the CDR3 end; the end is taken from the germline J gene. The J gene is TRBJ2-3, the V gene TRBV30; D possibly corresponds to TRBD1 (6 bases). CDR1 and CDR2 from the germline V gene are GTSNPN and SVGIG (reference sequence). The V end lost 3 bases, the J end lost 4 bases, and 20 bases lay between the germline ends. The CDR3 runs 16 residues. The CDR3 loop is CAWSPGDGMISDTQYF. Partial CDR3 DNA: TGTGCCTGGAGCCCAGGGGACGGGATGATCTCAGATACG.

Regarding this clone: Coverage ceases 3 residues before the CDR3 finishes, and the germline J gene fills in the end. V usage is TRBV20-1 and J usage is TRBJ1-2; D unresolved. CDR1 is DFQATT and CDR2 is SNEGSKA in the germline V gene (reference sequence). The CDR3 runs to 14 residues. V shed 3 bases and J shed 4 bases, with 15 bases lying between them. The part of the CDR3 DNA that was read is TGCAGTGCTAGCGCAGGAGGCCTGAGCTATGGC. Protein sequence: CSASAGGLSYG. The full CDR3 sequence reads CSASAGGLSYGYTF.

Points on this clone: The CDR3 end lies 3 residues beyond the end of the read and is filled in from the germline J gene. The V call is TRBV6-1, the J call TRBJ1-1; no clear D gene. This CDR3 region has 15 residues. Trimming took off 0 bases at V and 2 bases at J, with 10 bases between the two ends. Germline-derived CDR1 and CDR2 are MNHNS and SASEGT. The covered CDR3 bases are TGTGCCAGCAGTGAAGCTGCGTCCCCAAACACTGAA. Its protein is CASSEAASPNTE. The full CDR3 protein is CASSEAASPNTEAFF.

Note on this clone: The CDR3 end falls 3 residues outside the read, so it is completed with the germline J gene. This rearrangement joins TRBV18 to TRBJ2-2, with D tentatively TRBD1 (6 bases). The CDR3 has 16 residues. V was pared by 1 base and J by 5 bases, with 14 bases between. Per the germline V gene, CDR1 is KGHSH and CDR2 is LQKENI. CDR3 DNA, as far as it was read: TGTGCCAGCTCACCACTTGATCAGCAGGGGACCGGGGAG. Protein sequence: CASSPLDQQGTGE. The complete CDR3 protein is CASSPLDQQGTGELFF.